These T cell receptor beta chains were read from a single sample in a study of T-cell memory formation after mild COVID-19. TCRdb analysed the 5' RACE reads with MiXCR anew, one entry per CDR3 protein. The data show 110,000 or so distinct CDR3 sequences, with about 20% seen just once and approximately 40% held by the top ten. The sequenced sample consisted of PBMCs or a T cell subset sorted from them (not recorded which). The receptors originated from a man aged 18-30 years who had mild COVID-19 (a few samples of this study predate the infection). Cell type and time point are not known. Both conserved end residues are part of each CDR3. D genes are given only for firm matches. The size field is filled for only some rows; it gives once, few, many or a size class.

D: NA
V: TRBV5-1
J: TRBJ2-7
size: few
DNA: TGCGCCAGCAGCTTCGGAGGAGGGGCGAACGAGCAGTACTTC
CDR3: CASSFGGGANEQYF

D: NA
V: TRBV6-2/TRBV6-3
J: TRBJ1-1
size: NA
DNA: TGTGCCAGCAGTTACTCGATTAGGAACACTGAAGCTTTCTTT
CDR3: CASSYSIRNTEAFF

D: NA
V: TRBV4-1
J: TRBJ1-1
size: few
DNA: TGCGCCAGCAGCCAAGATCCGGGGTTGAACACTGAAGCTTTCTTT
CDR3: CASSQDPGLNTEAFF

D: TRBD1
V: TRBV10-3
J: TRBJ2-1
size: NA
DNA: TGTGCCAGCCGGGACAGGCTTCTTGGGCAGTTCTTC
CDR3: CASRDRLLGQFF

D: NA
V: TRBV7-3
J: TRBJ2-1
size: few
DNA: TGTGCCAGCAGCTTGCTCGGTGGCGACCTCAATGAGCAGTTCTTC
CDR3: CASSLLGGDLNEQFF

D: NA
V: TRBV11-1
J: TRBJ2-2
size: many
DNA: TGTGCCAGCAGCCTCGGCAGGGGAATGGTAAACACCGGGGAGCTGTTTTTT
CDR3: CASSLGRGMVNTGELFF

D: NA
V: TRBV4-1
J: TRBJ2-1
size: many
DNA: TGCGCCAGCAGCCTCGAGCAGGGCAATGAGCAGTTCTTC
CDR3: CASSLEQGNEQFF

D: TRBD2
V: TRBV7-3
J: TRBJ2-1
size: few
DNA: TGTGCCAGCAGCTTACAGCGCGGGGGGGCCGGGGAGCAGTTCTTC
CDR3: CASSLQRGGAGEQFF

D: NA
V: TRBV29-1
J: TRBJ1-1
size: NA
DNA: TGCAGCGTTTTAAAGGGGGAAGCTTTCTTT
CDR3: CSVLKGEAFF

D: NA
V: TRBV24-1
J: TRBJ1-5
size: few
DNA: TGTGCCACCAGTGAGGAGGGGCGGTGGCAGCCCCAGCATTTT
CDR3: CATSEEGRWQPQHF

D: TRBD2
V: TRBV7-2
J: TRBJ2-3
size: many
DNA: TGTGCCAGCAGCTTAGAGCTAGCGGGAGATACGCAGTATTTT
CDR3: CASSLELAGDTQYF

D: TRBD1
V: TRBV29-1
J: TRBJ2-5
size: few
DNA: TGCAGCGCCGCGACAGGGTTTCAAGAGACCCAGTACTTC
CDR3: CSAATGFQETQYF

D: NA
V: TRBV6-2/TRBV6-3
J: TRBJ1-1
size: NA
DNA: TGTGCCAGCAGAGACAGGTTAAACACTGAAGCTTTCTTT
CDR3: CASRDRLNTEAFF

D: NA
V: TRBV4-1
J: TRBJ2-4
size: NA
DNA: TGCGCCAGCAGCCTCGAGGGACGGGCCAAAAACATTCAGTACTTC
CDR3: CASSLEGRAKNIQYF

D: TRBD2
V: TRBV6-2/TRBV6-3
J: TRBJ2-2
size: NA
DNA: TGTGCCAGCAGTATCCTAGCGGGGCAGGCTAGCACCGGGGAGCTGTTTTTT
CDR3: CASSILAGQASTGELFF

D: TRBD1
V: TRBV2
J: TRBJ1-2
size: NA
DNA: TGTGCCAGCGGATTCCAGACAGGGGAAAATGGCTACACCTTC
CDR3: CASGFQTGENGYTF

D: NA
V: TRBV4-1
J: TRBJ2-5
size: NA
DNA: TGCGCCAGCAGCCAAGAGGGCGGTGAGACCCAGTACTTC
CDR3: CASSQEGGETQYF

D: NA
V: TRBV27
J: TRBJ2-2
size: NA
DNA: TGTGCCAGCAGGGTGACGGGGGCTTACACCGGGGAGCTGTTTTTT
CDR3: CASRVTGAYTGELFF

D: NA
V: TRBV12-3/TRBV12-4
J: TRBJ1-1
size: NA
DNA: TGTGCCAGCAGTCAACTGAGGACGGTGAACACTGAAGCTTTCTTT
CDR3: CASSQLRTVNTEAFF

D: NA
V: TRBV4-3
J: TRBJ2-1
size: NA
DNA: TGCGCCAGCAGCCCCGGTGGTTATGAGCAGTTCTTC
CDR3: CASSPGGYEQFF

D: TRBD2
V: TRBV7-9
J: TRBJ2-7
size: NA
DNA: TGTGCCAGCAGCAGGGGAGGGACCGAGCAGTACTTC
CDR3: CASSRGGTEQYF

D: TRBD2
V: TRBV6-5
J: TRBJ2-5
size: NA
DNA: TGTGCCAGCAGTTACTCGAATCTAGCGGGGGCTCAAGAGACCCAGTACTTC
CDR3: CASSYSNLAGAQETQYF

D: NA
V: TRBV29-1
J: TRBJ2-2
size: NA
DNA: TGCAGCGTTGCTAGTTCGGCCGGGGAGCTGTTTTTT
CDR3: CSVASSAGELFF

D: TRBD1
V: TRBV11-2
J: TRBJ1-1
size: NA
DNA: TGTGCCAGCAGCCACTTGACAGGGAGAGGCACTGAAGCTTTCTTT
CDR3: CASSHLTGRGTEAFF

D: TRBD1
V: TRBV6-6
J: TRBJ2-5
size: few
DNA: TGTGCCAGCAGTGACGGGACAGCTTTACAAGAGACCCAGTACTTC
CDR3: CASSDGTALQETQYF

D: TRBD2
V: TRBV9
J: TRBJ2-3
size: NA
DNA: TGTGCCAGCAGCACGAGCGGGGGAAGCACAGATACGCAGTATTTT
CDR3: CASSTSGGSTDTQYF

D: NA
V: TRBV5-1
J: TRBJ2-1
size: few
DNA: TGCGCCAGCTTCGACCACCCAAACGATGAGCAGTTCTTC
CDR3: CASFDHPNDEQFF

D: NA
V: TRBV19
J: TRBJ1-1
size: NA
DNA: TGTGCCAGTACGCAAACCGGACAACCGACGGTGAACACTGAAGCTTTCTTT
CDR3: CASTQTGQPTVNTEAFF

D: TRBD1
V: TRBV7-9
J: TRBJ1-1
size: NA
DNA: TGTGCCAGCAGCCCCCTAGGAGGGACAGGGAACACTGAAGCTTTCTTT
CDR3: CASSPLGGTGNTEAFF

D: NA
V: TRBV12-3/TRBV12-4
J: TRBJ2-3
size: few
DNA: TGTGCCAGCAGCCTAGCGCTCACTACAGATACGCAGTATTTT
CDR3: CASSLALTTDTQYF

D: NA
V: TRBV6-5
J: TRBJ2-1
size: few
DNA: TGTGCCAGCAGTTACGGGACCGACAATGAGCAGTTCTTC
CDR3: CASSYGTDNEQFF

D: NA
V: TRBV20-1
J: TRBJ1-5
size: NA
DNA: TGCAGTGCTAGAGGCGAGGACATAAGCAATCAGCCCCAGCATTTT
CDR3: CSARGEDISNQPQHF

D: NA
V: TRBV7-6
J: TRBJ2-2
size: few
DNA: TGTGCCAGCAGCTTAGACAGGCCCACCGGGGAGCTGTTTTTT
CDR3: CASSLDRPTGELFF

D: NA
V: TRBV6-2/TRBV6-3
J: TRBJ2-7
size: NA
DNA: TGTGCCAGCAGTTATGGACAAAGCGAGCAGTACTTC
CDR3: CASSYGQSEQYF

D: NA
V: TRBV7-7
J: TRBJ2-2
size: few
DNA: TGTGCCAGCAGCCCCACATGGAGCCGGGATCTTATGGTCTTCGCGGTCGGGGAGCTGTTTTTT
CDR3: CASSPTWSRDLMVFAVGELFF

D: NA
V: TRBV28
J: TRBJ2-3
size: NA
DNA: TGTGCCAGCAGTTTAGATAGATCAGCCGATACGCAGTATTTT
CDR3: CASSLDRSADTQYF

D: TRBD1
V: TRBV7-9
J: TRBJ1-2
size: NA
DNA: TGTGCCAGCAGCTCTCCTAGGGGCAGGGGGGCCTATGGCTACACCTTC
CDR3: CASSSPRGRGAYGYTF

D: NA
V: TRBV4-1
J: TRBJ1-1
size: NA
DNA: TGCGCCAGCAGCCAAGAGGGGGAAGGGGCCACCCTTTCGAACACTGAAGCTTTCTTT
CDR3: CASSQEGEGATLSNTEAFF

D: TRBD2
V: TRBV7-3
J: TRBJ2-1
size: few
DNA: TGTGCCAGCAGCTTAGCAGCGGGGGGGCTGTATGAGCAGTTCTTC
CDR3: CASSLAAGGLYEQFF

D: TRBD1
V: TRBV4-1
J: TRBJ1-1
size: NA
DNA: TGCGCCAGCAGCCCCTGGGACAGGAACACTGAAGCTTTCTTT
CDR3: CASSPWDRNTEAFF

D: NA
V: TRBV12-3/TRBV12-4
J: TRBJ2-2
size: NA
DNA: TGTGCCAGCACCCCTTCGGGGCAGGACACCGGGGAGCTGTTTTTT
CDR3: CASTPSGQDTGELFF

D: NA
V: TRBV29-1
J: TRBJ1-1
size: NA
DNA: TGCAGCGTTGAATGGGCAGAAAGGGCCACTGAAGCTTTCTTT
CDR3: CSVEWAERATEAFF

D: TRBD2
V: TRBV27
J: TRBJ2-1
size: NA
DNA: TGTGCCAGCAGTTCAACTAGCGGGGGGGACAATGAGCAGTTCTTC
CDR3: CASSSTSGGDNEQFF

D: TRBD2
V: TRBV6-5
J: TRBJ2-2
size: NA
DNA: TGTGCCAGCAGTTCCCGCCGGGCGGGGGACACCGGGGAGCTGTTTTTT
CDR3: CASSSRRAGDTGELFF

D: TRBD1
V: TRBV3-1
J: TRBJ2-7
size: few
DNA: TGTGCCAGCAGCCCCAGACAGGGGGATTCCTACGAGCAGTACTTC
CDR3: CASSPRQGDSYEQYF

D: NA
V: TRBV6-2/TRBV6-3
J: TRBJ2-1
size: many
DNA: TGTGCCAGCAGGGACTCTAAGGTAGGGAATGAGCAGTTCTTC
CDR3: CASRDSKVGNEQFF

D: TRBD1
V: TRBV4-1
J: TRBJ1-1
size: few
DNA: TGCGCCAGCAGCGGAAACAGGGGGGACACTGAAGCTTTCTTT
CDR3: CASSGNRGDTEAFF

D: NA
V: TRBV12-3/TRBV12-4
J: TRBJ2-7
size: few
DNA: TGTGCCACGGGCGACAGTGCCGATCCCTACGAGCAGTACTTC
CDR3: CATGDSADPYEQYF

D: TRBD2
V: TRBV4-1
J: TRBJ2-1
size: many
DNA: TGCGCCAGCAGCCAACCAGCGGGGGGGCTCTTGGATGAGCAGTTCTTC
CDR3: CASSQPAGGLLDEQFF

D: NA
V: TRBV20-1
J: TRBJ2-7
size: NA
DNA: TGCAGTGCTAGAGCGTGGAGTCGGCTCGAGCAGTACTTC
CDR3: CSARAWSRLEQYF

D: TRBD1
V: TRBV4-2
J: TRBJ1-1
size: once
DNA: TGTGCCAGCAGCCAAGGGACAGGAGGGGCTGAAGCTTTCTTT
CDR3: CASSQGTGGAEAFF